This T cell receptor beta chain was obtained from a study of identical twins. Points from the study as a whole: Models underpredicted monozygotic twin sharing of out-of-frame TCR alpha.

This clonotype was counted only a few times. What it binds is unknown. From the 5' RACE reads, TCRdb called clonotypes with MiXCR, one entry per CDR3 protein. The repertoire includes about 480,000 distinct CDR3 sequences, 14% of them detected once, and approximately 0.52% sits in the top ten. The sample also formed part of further work on yellow fever vaccine responses in identical twins.

The sequencing sample was made of CD4+ T cells sorted from blood. This receptor was obtained from a woman aged 18-35 years in good health.

This CDR3 reads CASSSGTSGGADTQYF. The CDR3 nucleotides read TGTGCCAGCAGCTCCGGGACTAGCGGGGGGGCAGATACGCAGTATTTT. V usage is TRBV7-3 and J usage is TRBJ2-3; 16 nucleotides match TRBD2. The CDR3 is 16 residues long. The germline V gene has CDR1 SGHTA and CDR2 FQGTGA. Germline trimming cut 4 bases from V and 4 bases from J; bases unmatched to any gene: 2.